What follows are 18 T cell receptor beta chains derived from one specimen sequenced in a study of T cells in Graves' hyperthyroidism and ophthalmopathy. TCR beta CDR3 regions were amplified from RNA transcripts. TCR CDR3 underwent first-round RT-PCR with the HTBI primer set. MiXCR, applied by TCRdb to the multiplex PCR reads, yields one record per CDR3 protein. The data hold fewer than 500,000 distinct CDR3 sequences, with roughly 14% observed a single time. Specimen: blood. The receptors were gathered from a man younger than 30 with Graves' ophthalmopathy.

This clonotype was observed at least ten times. The CDR3 bases are TGTGCCAGCTCACCACCATGGGACATCTATGGCTACACCTTC. Translated, it gives CASSPPWDIYGYTF. The V call is TRBV18, the J call TRBJ1-2, with a weak D call TRBD1 (6 bases). The V end lost 0 bases, the J end lost 4 bases, and 9 bases lay between the germline ends. Per germline, CDR1 KGHSH and CDR2 LQKENI. CDR3 size: 14 residues.

This clonotype showed up just a few times. The chain employs TRBV24-1 and TRBJ1-6; unclear D gene. Trimming pared 4 bases from V and 8 bases from J, leaving 11 bases between. CDR3 size: 14 residues. CDR1 is KGHDR, CDR2 SFDVKD, per germline. In DNA, the CDR3 is TGTGCCACCAGTGACCCCGGGAACGATTCACCCCTCCACTTT. This sequence encodes CATSDPGNDSPLHF.

This clonotype has more than one count but fewer than ten. V gene TRBV4-2 combines with J gene TRBJ2-3; TRBD2 aligns across 7 bases. This CDR3 has 15 amino acids. Trimming took 1 base from V and 4 from J; bases not matched to a gene: 5. Germline V gene sequence: CDR1 LGHNA, CDR2 YNFKEQ. CDR3 sequence: CASSQGTSLPDTQYF. DNA of the CDR3: TGTGCCAGCAGCCAAGGGACTAGTTTACCAGATACGCAGTATTTT.

This chain uses TRBV13 with TRBJ1-1; D might be TRBD1 (6 bases). V was shortened by 8 bases and J by 4 bases, with 23 bases between the two germline ends. The CDR3 contains 16 residues. Looked up from germline, CDR1 is PRHDT and CDR2 is FYEKMQ (reference sequence). The CDR3 DNA sequence: TGTGCCAGCGCGTTCTACGGGGGGCGCAAGGGCACTGAAGCTTTCTTT. The encoded protein is CASAFYGGRKGTEAFF.

This clonotype was seen at least ten times. The rearrangement joins TRBV20-1 to TRBJ1-1, with 7 bases identical to TRBD1. The CDR3 loop spans 12 amino acids. Per germline, CDR1 DFQATT and CDR2 SNEGSKA (reference sequence). V lost 6 bases to trimming and J lost 6 bases; unmatched junction nucleotides: 7. The CDR3 loop is CSAQTGSAEAFF. CDR3 coding DNA: TGCAGTGCCCAGACAGGGAGCGCTGAAGCTTTCTTT.

In its sample, this clonotype was seen a few times. The chain links TRBV6-1 to TRBJ2-7; maybe TRBD1 (6 bases). The CDR3 length is 13 residues. The V and J ends lost 2 bases and 4 bases respectively, with 9 bases between them. Germline CDR1 is MNHNS and CDR2 is SASEGT. The CDR3 loop reads CASSEPGDYEQYF. The CDR3 bases are TGTGCCAGCAGTGAACCAGGGGATTACGAGCAGTACTTC.

This clonotype was detected many times. The chain recombines TRBV18 with TRBJ2-7; D gene ambiguous. The CDR3 extends over 12 amino acids. The V end was cut by 3 bases, the J end by 3 bases, with 6 bases between. CDR1 KGHSH and CDR2 LQKENI come from the germline V gene. The CDR3 loop is CASSPWGYEQYF. The CDR3 coding sequence is TGTGCCAGCTCACCTTGGGGCTACGAGCAGTACTTC.

This clonotype was detected many times. The gene calls are TRBV16 and TRBJ1-5; D may be TRBD1 (5 bases). The CDR3 is 15 amino acids. The germline V gene has CDR1 KGHSY and CDR2 FQNENV. Trimming took off 3 bases at V and 3 bases at J, with 12 bases between the two ends. The CDR3 region is CASSQDGGVNQPQHF. Written as DNA, the CDR3 is TGTGCCAGCAGCCAGGACGGAGGGGTCAATCAGCCCCAGCATTTT.

The sample holds many counts of this clonotype. The DNA for the CDR3 is TGCGCCAGCAACTTCCTCGCAGGTGATGAAAAACTGTTTTTT. Amino acid sequence: CASNFLAGDEKLFF. The V call is TRBV4-1, the J call TRBJ1-4, with D unresolved. There are 14 residues in the CDR3. From germline, CDR1 is MGHRA and CDR2 YSYEKL. V was shortened by 7 bases and J by 6 bases, with 15 bases between the two germline ends.

In its sample, this clonotype was seen a few times. The chain links TRBV5-8 to TRBJ1-4; D is uncertain. The V gene's germline CDR1 is SGHTS and CDR2 YDEGEE. The ends were cut back, 4 bases at V and 8 bases at J, with 18 bases in the middle. This CDR3 comprises 15 residues. The CDR3 here is CASSPSGTVNEKLFF. The CDR3 DNA is TGTGCCAGCAGCCCCTCGGGCACGGTTAACGAAAAACTGTTTTTT. Supplemented by reference TRBV5-8 and TRBJ1-4, the full variable domain reads EAGVTQSPTHLIKTRGQQATLRCSPISGHTSVYWYQQALGLGLQFLLWYDEGEERNRGNFPPRFSGRQFPNYSSELNVNALELEDSALYLCASSPSGTVNEKLFFGSGTQLSVL.

This clonotype showed up many times. J is TRBJ1-5 and V is TRBV7-8; no clear D gene. The germline gives CDR1 SGHVS, CDR2 FQNEAQ. The CDR3 is made up of 15 amino acids. Trimming shortened V by 5 bases and J by 0 bases, and 11 bases separated the two germline ends. The DNA for the CDR3 is TGTGCCAGCAGCGAGCGGGTAATTAGCAATCAGCCCCAGCATTTT. Amino acid sequence: CASSERVISNQPQHF.

In its sample, this clonotype was seen a few times. The chain joins TRBV4-1 to TRBJ2-6, with D possibly called TRBD1 or TRBD2 (5 bases each). The V end was cut by 3 bases, the J end by 2 bases, with 11 bases between. Germline V gives CDR1 MGHRA, CDR2 YSYEKL. This CDR3 has 16 amino acids. The chain's CDR3 is CASSQSWGTGANVLTF. In DNA, the CDR3 is TGCGCCAGCAGCCAGTCATGGGGGACTGGGGCCAACGTCCTGACTTTC.

The rearrangement uses TRBV11-3 and TRBJ1-2; perhaps TRBD1 as D (6 bases). The germline V gene has CDR1 SGHNT and CDR2 YENEEA. V was shortened by 4 bases and J by 2 bases, with 14 bases between the two germline ends. The CDR3 totals 15 residues. CDR3 coding DNA: TGTGCCAGCAGCTCCCCTGGGACAATAAACTATGGCTACACCTTC. The encoded protein is CASSSPGTINYGYTF.

The sample holds a few counts of this clonotype. The chain couples TRBV27 to TRBJ2-7; TRBD2 matches 8 bases. This CDR3 is built from 15 residues. Unmatched junction bases numbered 10, after V lost 4 bases and J lost 5 bases. The germline CDR1 and CDR2 sequences are MNHEY and SMNVEV (reference sequence). The CDR3 DNA reads TGTGCCAGCAGTTCAGCGGGAGCTAACGACGACGAGCAGTACTTC. Translation: CASSSAGANDDEQYF.

The table lists this clonotype with many counts. This rearrangement joins TRBV6-1 to TRBJ2-3; no definite D call. Germline CDR1 reads MNHNS; CDR2 reads SASEGT. The length of the CDR3 is 15 residues. Trimming took off 5 bases at V and 0 bases at J, with 12 bases between the two ends. CDR3: CASSYQDPSTDTQYF. Written as DNA, the CDR3 is TGTGCCAGCAGTTACCAGGACCCGAGCACAGATACGCAGTATTTT.

This clonotype was observed many times. The chain links TRBV5-8 to TRBJ1-1, with no clear D. This CDR3 is built from 14 residues. CDR1 SGHTS and CDR2 YDEGEE come from the germline V gene. The germline V and J ends were trimmed by 0 bases and 0 bases, with 6 bases remaining between them. The CDR3 nucleotides are TGTGCCAGCAGCTTGGGGGAAATGAACACTGAAGCTTTCTTT. It specifies CASSLGEMNTEAFF.

This clonotype was picked up many times. The chain combines TRBV7-8 with TRBJ1-2, with D possibly being TRBD1 (5 bases). CDR3 length equals 14 residues. Germline V lookup: CDR1 SGHVS, CDR2 FQNEAQ. The V end lost 1 base, the J end lost 3 bases, and 9 bases lay between the germline ends. The DNA of the CDR3 is TGTGCCAGCAGCTTAGGGGGGGTTCACTATGGCTACACCTTC. It encodes CASSLGGVHYGYTF.

This clonotype appeared a few times. The V gene is TRBV5-4, the J gene TRBJ2-3; weak D call: TRBD1 (5 bases). The CDR3 is 18 amino acids. V was cut by 0 bases and J by 5 bases, with 22 bases left in between. Germline-derived CDR1 and CDR2 are SGHNT and YYREEE (reference sequence). CDR3 region: CASSLERQGARIGDTQYF. The CDR3 region has the DNA TGTGCCAGCAGCTTGGAACGGCAGGGCGCGAGGATCGGAGATACGCAGTATTTT.